This note documents a single T cell receptor beta chain sequence. Germline-derived CDR1 and CDR2 are MNHEY and SMNVEV (reference sequence). Trimming removed 3 bases from V and 4 bases from J; junction bases left unmatched: 6. This CDR3 is 15 amino acids long. Unique molecular identifiers were linked by the library to individual cDNA molecules. TCRdb used MiXCR to reprocess the RACE reads, holding one entry per CDR3 protein. The sample consists of roughly 98,000 distinct CDR3 sequences, around an eighth of them appearing once. This sample's time point: patch test 1, 2 weeks after DPC sensitization. The treatment: therapeutic diphenylcyclopropenone sensitization with weekly scalp DPC. These data originate in a study of human T cells and chemical hapten exposure.

Specimen: whole blood, collected in connection with sensitization to the hapten diphenylcyclopropenone (DPC). The clonotype comes from a woman between 40 and 55 years old with alopecia areata. Some clones in this sample may be carry-over from other donors' samples. This chain joins TRBV27 and TRBJ2-3; 8 bases align to TRBD1. This chain's CDR3 is CASSLPGGPPDTQYF. The CDR3 nucleotides read TGTGCCAGCAGTTTGCCAGGGGGCCCGCCAGATACGCAGTATTTT.